This TCR beta chain was obtained from a study of shared clonotypes between healthy human individuals. Concerning this clone itself: Its cognate antigen is unknown.

The data were produced by immunoSEQ multiplex PCR, yet TCRdb's version contains in-frame clones alone and is incomplete. The sample records about 2 million clones, approximately 94% being singletons. Positive CCR7 selection of CD45RO-negative cells yielded the naive CD8 cells, and terminally differentiated effector memory CD45RA+ cells were excluded. Study results and limitations: Naive subsets usually exceeded memory subsets in estimated richness. The authors expected sequencing depth to affect clonotype sharing among donors.

This clonotype was sampled from a young man in good health. Material: naive CD8+ T cells sorted from blood.

CDR3 protein: CASSHGTTEQYF. CDR3 nucleotide sequence: TGTGCCAGCAGCCACGGGACGACCGAGCAGTACTTC. V usage is TRBV7-2 and J usage is TRBJ2-7; D is tentatively TRBD1 or TRBD2 (5 bases each). Per germline, CDR1 SGHTA and CDR2 FQGNSA. Trimming took 5 bases from V and 6 from J, leaving 11 bases between them. This CDR3 is 12 amino acids long.